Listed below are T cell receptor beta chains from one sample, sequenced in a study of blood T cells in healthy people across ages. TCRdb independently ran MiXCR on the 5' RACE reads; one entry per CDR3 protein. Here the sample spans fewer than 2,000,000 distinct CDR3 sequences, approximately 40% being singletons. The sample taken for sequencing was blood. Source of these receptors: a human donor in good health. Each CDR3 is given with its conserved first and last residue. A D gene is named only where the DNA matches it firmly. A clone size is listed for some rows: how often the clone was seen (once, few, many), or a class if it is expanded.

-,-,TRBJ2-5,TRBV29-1,CSVGSLRAPGGETQYF,TGCAGCGTGGGATCGCTCCGGGCTCCTGGGGGTGAGACCCAGTACTTC
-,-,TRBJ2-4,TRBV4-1,CASSHYSRIGKNIQYF,TGCGCCAGCAGCCACTACAGTAGGATTGGCAAAAACATTCAGTACTTC
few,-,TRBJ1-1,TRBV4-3,CASSQSGHPREVGAFF,TGCGCCAGCAGCCAGTCAGGACACCCCAGGGAAGTGGGAGCTTTCTTT
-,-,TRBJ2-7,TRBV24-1,CATSDPLGVEQYF,TGTGCCACCAGTGATCCCCTTGGGGTCGAGCAGTACTTC
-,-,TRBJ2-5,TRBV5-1,CASSLEVSDIETQYF,TGCGCCAGCAGCTTGGAAGTCTCTGATATTGAGACCCAGTACTTC
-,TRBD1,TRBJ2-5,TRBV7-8,CASSSLDRGVETQYF,TGTGCCAGCAGCTCCTTGGACAGGGGAGTCGAGACCCAGTACTTC
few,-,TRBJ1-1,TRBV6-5,CASSYGGLSTEAFF,TGTGCCAGCAGTTACGGGGGCTTAAGCACTGAAGCTTTCTTT
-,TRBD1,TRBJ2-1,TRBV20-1,CSARDRQGHNEQFF,TGCAGTGCTAGGGACCGACAGGGTCACAACGAGCAGTTCTTC
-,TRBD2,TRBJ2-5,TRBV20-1,CSAEGLVGETRYF,TGCAGTGCTGAGGGACTAGTGGGCGAGACCCGGTACTTC
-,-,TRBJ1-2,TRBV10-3,CAISDKRVHSRRSGYTF,TGTGCCATCAGTGACAAACGAGTGCACAGTCGGCGAAGTGGCTACACCTTC
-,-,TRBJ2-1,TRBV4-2,CASSQVGGAVEQFF,TGTGCCAGCAGCCAAGTAGGGGGGGCGGTTGAGCAGTTCTTC
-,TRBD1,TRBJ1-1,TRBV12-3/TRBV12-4,CASSVTGGPGTEAFF,TGTGCCAGCAGTGTCACAGGGGGCCCGGGCACTGAAGCTTTCTTT
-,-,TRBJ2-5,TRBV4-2,CASSQEELTFQETQCF,TGTGCCAGCAGCCAAGAAGAATTGACATTCCAAGAGACCCAGTGCTTC
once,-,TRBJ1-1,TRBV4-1,CASSRAGWDEAFF,TGCGCCAGCAGCCGAGCTGGGTGGGATGAAGCTTTCTTT
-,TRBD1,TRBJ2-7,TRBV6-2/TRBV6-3,CAVRKQGPNYEQYF,TGTGCCGTACGGAAACAGGGGCCTAACTACGAGCAGTACTTC
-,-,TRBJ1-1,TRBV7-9,CASSTEPSAAFF,TGTGCCAGCAGCACTGAGCCGAGCGCAGCTTTCTTT
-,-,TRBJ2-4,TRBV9,CASSDTGGEQYF,TGTGCCAGCAGCGACACCGGAGGAGAGCAGTACTTC
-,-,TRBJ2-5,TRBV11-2,CARSLGTSLQETQYF,TGTGCCCGCAGCTTAGGAACCAGCTTACAAGAGACCCAGTACTTC
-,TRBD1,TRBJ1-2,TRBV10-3,CAIRKLLPGQGANGYTF,TGTGCCATCAGGAAACTACTCCCGGGACAGGGGGCGAATGGCTACACCTTC
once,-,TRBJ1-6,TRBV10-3,CVISSDGRQSLHF,TGTGTCATCAGTTCAGACGGCAGACAGTCCCTCCACTTT